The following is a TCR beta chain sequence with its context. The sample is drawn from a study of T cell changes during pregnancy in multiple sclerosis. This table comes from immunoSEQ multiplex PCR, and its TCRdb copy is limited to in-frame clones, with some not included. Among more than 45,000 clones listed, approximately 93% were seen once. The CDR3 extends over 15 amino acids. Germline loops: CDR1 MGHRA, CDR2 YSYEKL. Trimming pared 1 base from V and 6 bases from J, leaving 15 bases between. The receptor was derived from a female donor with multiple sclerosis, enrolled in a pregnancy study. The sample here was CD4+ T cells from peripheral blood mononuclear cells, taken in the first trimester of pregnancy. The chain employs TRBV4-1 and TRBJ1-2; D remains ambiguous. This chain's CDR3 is CASSQVPGIVDGYTF. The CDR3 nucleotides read TGCGCCAGCAGCCAAGTGCCGGGAATTGTGGATGGCTACACCTTC.